The 8 T cell receptor beta chains given below trace back to one sample, sequenced in a study of T cells in localized non-small cell lung cancer. TCRdb's table, derived via immunoSEQ multiplex PCR, lists solely in-frame clones and lacks some. The table includes 53,000 or so clones, 75% to 90% detected once. The sequenced sample was peripheral blood mononuclear cells, obtained before any cancer treatment. These receptors originate from a man aged 35 to 69 with stage III lung adenocarcinoma.

This chain uses TRBV7-2 with TRBJ1-2; perhaps TRBD1 as D (5 bases). Looked up from germline, CDR1 is SGHTA and CDR2 is FQGNSA. The CDR3 extends over 12 amino acids. V dropped 4 bases and J dropped 4 bases, with 7 bases sitting between them. This CDR3 is CASSWQGYGYTF. The CDR3 DNA reads TGTGCCAGCAGCTGGCAGGGCTATGGCTACACCTTC. Full variable domain (remainder filled in from reference TRBV7-2 and TRBJ1-2): GAGVSQSPSNKVTEKGKDVELRCDPISGHTALYWYRQSLGQGLEFLIYFQGNSAPDKSGLPSDRFSAERTGGSVSTLTIQRTQQEDSAVYLCASSWQGYGYTFGSGTRLTVV.

The chain links TRBV14 to TRBJ1-2; TRBD1 matches at 10 bases. The junction had 7 bases not matched to a gene; V was cut back by 4 bases and J by 5 bases. The CDR3 length is 15 residues. Germline CDR1 reads SGHDN; CDR2 reads FVKESK. CDR3 coding DNA: TGTGCCAGCAGCCTGGGACAGGGGATCGGATATGGCTACACCTTC. Translation gives CASSLGQGIGYGYTF.

The CDR3 coding sequence is TGTGCCAGCAGTTTGGGCCGGGACGGCTACACTGAAGCTTTCTTT. This codes for CASSLGRDGYTEAFF. The chain joins TRBV28 to TRBJ1-1; D might be TRBD1 (5 bases). The CDR3 extends over 15 amino acids. Between the trimmed V and J ends, which lost 3 bases and 3 bases, there was a span of 14 bases. CDR1 and CDR2 from the germline V gene are MDHEN and SYDVKM.

This clone has more than one count but fewer than ten. This chain connects TRBV4-2 to TRBJ2-7; D possibly corresponds to TRBD2 (6 bases). The CDR3 is 16 amino acids. Per germline, CDR1 LGHNA and CDR2 YNFKEQ. V gave up 1 base and J gave up 4 bases, with 17 bases separating them. The CDR3 DNA sequence: TGTGCCAGCAGCCAAGCTGGGACTGAGAAGTCGTACGAGCAGTACTTC. Translation gives CASSQAGTEKSYEQYF.

The V gene is TRBV2, the J gene TRBJ2-7, with TRBD1 matching over 10 bases. V dropped 6 bases and J dropped 2; count of bases not matched to a gene: 7. Germline V gene lookup returns CDR1 SNHLY and CDR2 FYNNEI. This CDR3 comprises 15 residues. Written as DNA, the CDR3 is TGTGCCAGCAGCAGCCCCGGGACAGGGGCCTACGAGCAGTACTTC. Encoded protein: CASSSPGTGAYEQYF.

V is TRBV25-1 and J is TRBJ1-3; D remains ambiguous. Trimming left V 3 bases short and J 0 bases short, with 6 bases between. This CDR3 region has 14 residues. Germline V gene data show CDR1 as MGHDK and CDR2 as SYGVNS. CDR3 loop: CASSDESSGNTIYF. CDR3 sequence (DNA): TGTGCCAGCAGTGATGAAAGCTCTGGAAACACCATATATTTT. Filled out from reference TRBV25-1 and TRBJ1-3, the complete variable domain reads EADIYQTPRYLVIGTGKKITLECSQTMGHDKMYWYQQDPGMELHLIHYSYGVNSTEKGDLSSESTVSRIRTEHFPLTLESARPSHTSQYLCASSDESSGNTIYFGEGSWLTVV.

The V gene is TRBV11-3, the J gene TRBJ2-1, with 8 bases aligning to TRBD1. Germline loops: CDR1 SGHNT, CDR2 YENEEA. The V gene end was trimmed by 5 bases and the J gene end by 10 bases; junction bases not matched to a gene: 4. The CDR3 has 12 residues. The CDR3 sequence is CASSPDREEQFF. In DNA form, the CDR3 reads TGTGCCAGCAGCCCGGACAGGGAAGAGCAGTTCTTC.

This chain connects TRBV6-5 to TRBJ1-4, with D unclear. V was clipped by 2 bases and J by 6 bases, with 1 base between them. CDR1 is MNHEY and CDR2 is SVGAGI in the germline V gene. This CDR3 is 11 amino acids long. The CDR3 loop is CASSYDEKLFF. In DNA form, the CDR3 reads TGTGCCAGCAGTTACGATGAAAAACTGTTTTTT.